This T cell receptor (beta chain) is drawn from a study of T cell repertoires in cytomegalovirus infection. Study background: CMV epitopes in the study were HLA-C-restricted (recently identified) and HLA-B-restricted (well studied). Public TCR beta signature analysis indicated the presence of both CMV infection and matching HLA type. Points from the study as a whole: The ex vivo response was dominated by HLA-C-restricted CMV-specific TCR beta clonotypes. Cumulative public TCR beta family frequency identified carriers of CMV plus the relevant HLA.

This clonotype was counted many times. The antigen is not known. TCRdb ran MiXCR on the reads and lists one entry per CDR3 protein. Here the sample spans some 220,000 distinct CDR3 sequences, 35% to 40% being singletons. Trimming pared 3 bases from V and 4 bases from J, leaving 25 bases between. From germline, CDR1 is SGHTA and CDR2 FQGNSA. The CDR3 has 19 amino acids. Source: CD8+ T cells from cultured PBMCs, taken from culture after CMV antigen stimulation. This rearrangement joins TRBV7-2 to TRBJ2-1; weak D call: TRBD2 (6 bases). The TCR was taken from a human donor in good health (CMV status not recorded). Some clones in this sample may be carry-over from other donors' samples. DNA of the CDR3: TGTGCCAGCAGCTTTAAGGTTTTGGGGGGAGCGCTCTCATACAATGAGCAGTTCTTC. Protein: CASSFKVLGGALSYNEQFF.